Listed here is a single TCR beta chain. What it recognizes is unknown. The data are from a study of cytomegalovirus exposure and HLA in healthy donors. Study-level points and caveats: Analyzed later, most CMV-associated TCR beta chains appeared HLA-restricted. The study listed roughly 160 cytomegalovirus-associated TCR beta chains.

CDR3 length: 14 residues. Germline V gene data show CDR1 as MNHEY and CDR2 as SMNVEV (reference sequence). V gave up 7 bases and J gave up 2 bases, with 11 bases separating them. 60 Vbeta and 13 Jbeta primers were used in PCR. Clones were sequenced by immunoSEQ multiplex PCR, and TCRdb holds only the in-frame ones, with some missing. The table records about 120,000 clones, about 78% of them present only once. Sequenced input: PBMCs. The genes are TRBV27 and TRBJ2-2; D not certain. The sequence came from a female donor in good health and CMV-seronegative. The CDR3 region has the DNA TGTGCCAGCAACCCGGGTCCAAACACCGGGGAGCTGTTTTTT. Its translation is CASNPGPNTGELFF.